This is a list of T cell receptor beta chains from one sample in a study of blood T cell repertoires in COVID-19. Measured with immunoSEQ multiplex PCR; TCRdb has only the in-frame clones, and not every one. The sample contains some 100,000 clones, 80% to 90% of which appear only once. The sample comprised PBMCs or T cells enriched from blood (not recorded which). These TCRs come from a woman aged 45-65 years who had recovered from COVID-19. CDR3s include the opening cysteine and the closing phenylalanine or tryptophan. The D gene is left open where the match is weak. Rows may omit the clone size; those that give it use once, few, many or a size class.

cdr3_nt: TGTGCCAGCAGTAGGGACATGGCTAACGGCTACACCTTC
cdr3_aa: CASSRDMANGYTF
clone_size: NA
j_call: TRBJ1-2
d_call: NA
v_call: TRBV6-5

cdr3_nt: TGCGCCAGCAGCCAAGCTAGCGGGAGGATCGACGAGCAGTACTTC
cdr3_aa: CASSQASGRIDEQYF
clone_size: NA
j_call: TRBJ2-7
d_call: TRBD2
v_call: TRBV4-1

cdr3_nt: TGCGCCAGCAGTTCCCCGGCGGGAGGGCCGGGGGGCACAGATACGCAGTATTTT
cdr3_aa: CASSSPAGGPGGTDTQYF
clone_size: NA
j_call: TRBJ2-3
d_call: TRBD2
v_call: TRBV5-1

cdr3_nt: TGTGCCAGCGGTTCGTTCGGGGGGGCTAAAGCCAAAAACATTCAGTACTTC
cdr3_aa: CASGSFGGAKAKNIQYF
clone_size: NA
j_call: TRBJ2-4
d_call: TRBD2
v_call: TRBV3-1/TRBV3-2

cdr3_nt: TGTGCCAGCAGTGTCGGGGGAAACATTCAGTACTTC
cdr3_aa: CASSVGGNIQYF
clone_size: NA
j_call: TRBJ2-4
d_call: NA
v_call: TRBV2

cdr3_nt: TGTGCCAGCTCACCACAGAGGGAAGAGACCCAGTACTTC
cdr3_aa: CASSPQREETQYF
clone_size: NA
j_call: TRBJ2-5
d_call: NA
v_call: TRBV18

cdr3_nt: TGTGCCAGCAGTTACTCGTTCGGCGGTGACAATGAGCAGTTCTTC
cdr3_aa: CASSYSFGGDNEQFF
clone_size: NA
j_call: TRBJ2-1
d_call: NA
v_call: TRBV6-5

cdr3_nt: TGTGCCAGCTCACCCGGACTAGCGGCCACCAATGAGCAGTTCTTC
cdr3_aa: CASSPGLAATNEQFF
clone_size: NA
j_call: TRBJ2-1
d_call: TRBD2
v_call: TRBV18

cdr3_nt: TGTGCCAGCAGCCCGGGATCTTCCCCTGGAAACACCATATATTTT
cdr3_aa: CASSPGSSPGNTIYF
clone_size: NA
j_call: TRBJ1-3
d_call: NA
v_call: TRBV5-4

cdr3_nt: TGTGCCAGCAGTGAAGTGCAGGGTAACTATGGCTACACCTTC
cdr3_aa: CASSEVQGNYGYTF
clone_size: NA
j_call: TRBJ1-2
d_call: NA
v_call: TRBV2

cdr3_nt: TGTGCCAGCAGCCCTACCGACAGGGGGAACACTGAAGCTTTCTTT
cdr3_aa: CASSPTDRGNTEAFF
clone_size: NA
j_call: TRBJ1-1
d_call: TRBD1
v_call: TRBV3-1/TRBV3-2

cdr3_nt: TGTGCCAGCAGCCCAGGACTAGCGCCTTACCAAGAGACCCAGTACTTC
cdr3_aa: CASSPGLAPYQETQYF
clone_size: NA
j_call: TRBJ2-5
d_call: TRBD2
v_call: TRBV11-2

cdr3_nt: TGTGCCAGCAGCCTCGGTGGAGCGGGAGTGTTTGGCGAGCAGTACTTC
cdr3_aa: CASSLGGAGVFGEQYF
clone_size: NA
j_call: TRBJ2-7
d_call: TRBD2
v_call: TRBV9

cdr3_nt: TGTGCCAGCAGTCCACCCGGGACAGGGGCCGGGGAGCTGTTTTTT
cdr3_aa: CASSPPGTGAGELFF
clone_size: NA
j_call: TRBJ2-2
d_call: TRBD1
v_call: TRBV7-6

cdr3_nt: TGTGCCAGCAGCGAACAGGGGACGGGCACAGATACGCAGTATTTT
cdr3_aa: CASSEQGTGTDTQYF
clone_size: NA
j_call: TRBJ2-3
d_call: TRBD1
v_call: TRBV28

cdr3_nt: TGTGCCAGCAGTCGCGCGACCGGGACAGCGTTCACAGATACGCAGTATTTT
cdr3_aa: CASSRATGTAFTDTQYF
clone_size: few
j_call: TRBJ2-3
d_call: TRBD1
v_call: TRBV6-6

cdr3_nt: TGTGCCAGCAGCTTAGTGGACAGGGGGAACACCGGGGAGCTGTTTTTT
cdr3_aa: CASSLVDRGNTGELFF
clone_size: NA
j_call: TRBJ2-2
d_call: TRBD1
v_call: TRBV7-9

cdr3_nt: TGTGCCAGCAGCCCAAAGACAGGGCAGCACTATGGCTACACCTTC
cdr3_aa: CASSPKTGQHYGYTF
clone_size: NA
j_call: TRBJ1-2
d_call: TRBD1
v_call: TRBV5-4

cdr3_nt: TGTGCCAGTAGTCCCTATACTAACCTCCAAGAGACCCAGTACTTC
cdr3_aa: CASSPYTNLQETQYF
clone_size: NA
j_call: TRBJ2-5
d_call: NA
v_call: TRBV19

cdr3_nt: TGTGCCAGCAGCTCGGGACAGGGGATTTACAATGAGCAGTTCTTC
cdr3_aa: CASSSGQGIYNEQFF
clone_size: NA
j_call: TRBJ2-1
d_call: TRBD1
v_call: TRBV28

cdr3_nt: TGTGCCATCAAACAGAATAGCAATCAGCCCCAGCATTTT
cdr3_aa: CAIKQNSNQPQHF
clone_size: NA
j_call: TRBJ1-5
d_call: NA
v_call: TRBV10-3

cdr3_nt: TGTGCCAGCGGGCGGGACCTAAACACCGGGGAGCTGTTTTTT
cdr3_aa: CASGRDLNTGELFF
clone_size: NA
j_call: TRBJ2-2
d_call: NA
v_call: TRBV5-6

cdr3_nt: TGTGCCAGCAGCTTAGCGTACGGTAGCACAGATACGCAGTATTTT
cdr3_aa: CASSLAYGSTDTQYF
clone_size: NA
j_call: TRBJ2-3
d_call: NA
v_call: TRBV7-9

cdr3_nt: TGTGCCAGCAGTCGGTCCGAGCAAGAGACCCAGTACTTC
cdr3_aa: CASSRSEQETQYF
clone_size: NA
j_call: TRBJ2-5
d_call: NA
v_call: TRBV7-8

cdr3_nt: TGTGCCAGCAGCTTGGTAGGGAGGGATGGCTACACCTTC
cdr3_aa: CASSLVGRDGYTF
clone_size: NA
j_call: TRBJ1-2
d_call: NA
v_call: TRBV5-4

cdr3_nt: TGTGCCAGCAGTTCACCTCGGGAAGAGACACAAGAGACCCAGTACTTC
cdr3_aa: CASSSPREETQETQYF
clone_size: NA
j_call: TRBJ2-5
d_call: NA
v_call: TRBV28

cdr3_nt: TGTGCCTGGAGTCCAAAGACAGGGTATCAGCCCCAGCATTTT
cdr3_aa: CAWSPKTGYQPQHF
clone_size: NA
j_call: TRBJ1-5
d_call: TRBD1
v_call: TRBV30

cdr3_nt: TGCGCCAGCCGCCACGACAGGGGCGAGCAGTACTTC
cdr3_aa: CASRHDRGEQYF
clone_size: NA
j_call: TRBJ2-7
d_call: TRBD1
v_call: TRBV5-1

cdr3_nt: TGTGCCAGTAGTAATCCCGGGGGGGGCTCACCCCTCCACTTT
cdr3_aa: CASSNPGGGSPLHF
clone_size: NA
j_call: TRBJ1-6
d_call: NA
v_call: TRBV19

cdr3_nt: TGTGCCAGCAGGGGTACAGGTCAGCCCCAGCATTTT
cdr3_aa: CASRGTGQPQHF
clone_size: NA
j_call: TRBJ1-5
d_call: NA
v_call: TRBV6-5

cdr3_nt: TGTGCCTGGAGCGGGGACAGAGGAAATGAAAAACTGTTTTTT
cdr3_aa: CAWSGDRGNEKLFF
clone_size: NA
j_call: TRBJ1-4
d_call: TRBD1
v_call: TRBV30

cdr3_nt: TGCGCCAGCAGCTTGGATGGTCAGGGGGCCTCAACCCTCCACTTT
cdr3_aa: CASSLDGQGASTLHF
clone_size: NA
j_call: TRBJ1-6
d_call: TRBD1
v_call: TRBV5-1

cdr3_nt: TGTGCCAGCAGTGAAGGGGGACATATCCTTAATCAGCCCCAGCATTTT
cdr3_aa: CASSEGGHILNQPQHF
clone_size: few
j_call: TRBJ1-5
d_call: NA
v_call: TRBV6-1

cdr3_nt: TGTGCCAGCAGCTATGGGGAGCAGTACGAGCAGTACTTC
cdr3_aa: CASSYGEQYEQYF
clone_size: few
j_call: TRBJ2-7
d_call: NA
v_call: TRBV7-9

cdr3_nt: TGTGCCAGCAGTTTAACCCCGGACAGTTCAGCTGAAGCTTTCTTT
cdr3_aa: CASSLTPDSSAEAFF
clone_size: NA
j_call: TRBJ1-1
d_call: NA
v_call: TRBV28

cdr3_nt: TGTGCCAGCAAGTGGGGAGTAAGGGACACTGAAGCTTTCTTT
cdr3_aa: CASKWGVRDTEAFF
clone_size: NA
j_call: TRBJ1-1
d_call: NA
v_call: TRBV5-6

cdr3_nt: TGCGCCAGCAACCGACAGGGAGACGAGAACACTGAAGCTTTCTTT
cdr3_aa: CASNRQGDENTEAFF
clone_size: NA
j_call: TRBJ1-1
d_call: TRBD1
v_call: TRBV23-1

cdr3_nt: TGTGCCAGCAGCTGGACAGCCCAAGGGGGTTCACCCCTCCACTTT
cdr3_aa: CASSWTAQGGSPLHF
clone_size: NA
j_call: TRBJ1-6
d_call: NA
v_call: TRBV7-9

cdr3_nt: TGTGCCAGCAGCACCGGACAGGGCGCAGATACGCAGTATTTT
cdr3_aa: CASSTGQGADTQYF
clone_size: once
j_call: TRBJ2-3
d_call: TRBD1
v_call: TRBV11-3

cdr3_nt: TGTGCCAGCAGTGAAGCGCTTGGGGGGGTAAAGTATAGCAATCAGCCCCAGCATTTT
cdr3_aa: CASSEALGGVKYSNQPQHF
clone_size: NA
j_call: TRBJ1-5
d_call: NA
v_call: TRBV2

cdr3_nt: TGTGCCAGCAGTTACTCGATAACGGGAGGGCTAACGACCCTCCACTTT
cdr3_aa: CASSYSITGGLTTLHF
clone_size: NA
j_call: TRBJ1-6
d_call: NA
v_call: TRBV6-5

cdr3_nt: TGTGCCTGGGAGTCCTTCGGCGAGCAGTACTTC
cdr3_aa: CAWESFGEQYF
clone_size: NA
j_call: TRBJ2-7
d_call: NA
v_call: TRBV30

cdr3_nt: TGTGCCAGCAGTTTATCGGCGGGGGAGGCCTACAATGAGCAGTTCTTC
cdr3_aa: CASSLSAGEAYNEQFF
clone_size: NA
j_call: TRBJ2-1
d_call: TRBD2
v_call: TRBV27

cdr3_nt: TGTGCCAGCAGCCCAAGAGTAAATGAGCAGTTCTTC
cdr3_aa: CASSPRVNEQFF
clone_size: NA
j_call: TRBJ2-1
d_call: NA
v_call: TRBV12-3/TRBV12-4

cdr3_nt: TGTGCCAGCAGTTACGGCCCGGGGATAGCCAAAAACATTCAGTACTTC
cdr3_aa: CASSYGPGIAKNIQYF
clone_size: NA
j_call: TRBJ2-4
d_call: NA
v_call: TRBV6-5

cdr3_nt: TGTGCCACCAGCCCACTATTTACACTTAAACCCTACAATGAGCAGTTCTTC
cdr3_aa: CATSPLFTLKPYNEQFF
clone_size: NA
j_call: TRBJ2-1
d_call: NA
v_call: TRBV15

cdr3_nt: TGTGCCAGCAAAAAACAGGGCTGGGGCACCGGGGAGCTGTTTTTT
cdr3_aa: CASKKQGWGTGELFF
clone_size: NA
j_call: TRBJ2-2
d_call: NA
v_call: TRBV6-5

cdr3_nt: TGTGCCAGCAATGAGCTCAGGGAGCAGTACTTC
cdr3_aa: CASNELREQYF
clone_size: NA
j_call: TRBJ2-7
d_call: NA
v_call: TRBV2

cdr3_nt: TGCGCCAGCAGATCGGGAACGGTGGAGACCCAGTACTTC
cdr3_aa: CASRSGTVETQYF
clone_size: NA
j_call: TRBJ2-5
d_call: NA
v_call: TRBV5-1

cdr3_nt: TGTGCCAGCAGGGTCGACAGAACCTACGAGCAGTACTTC
cdr3_aa: CASRVDRTYEQYF
clone_size: NA
j_call: TRBJ2-7
d_call: NA
v_call: TRBV2

cdr3_nt: TGTGCCAGCAGCGTAGATTCCTTGTCTGGAAACACCATATATTTT
cdr3_aa: CASSVDSLSGNTIYF
clone_size: NA
j_call: TRBJ1-3
d_call: NA
v_call: TRBV9

cdr3_nt: TGTGCCATCAGTGGCCGGGGACGGAACACCGGGACTAGCAGGGGATACAATGAGCAGTTCTTC
cdr3_aa: CAISGRGRNTGTSRGYNEQFF
clone_size: NA
j_call: TRBJ2-1
d_call: TRBD2
v_call: TRBV10-3

cdr3_nt: TGTGCCAGCAGCTTAGCGACAGCGATATCCTACGAGCAGTACTTC
cdr3_aa: CASSLATAISYEQYF
clone_size: once
j_call: TRBJ2-7
d_call: NA
v_call: TRBV7-9

cdr3_nt: TGTGCCAGGTCTCGCCCAGAGAGGGGGTACAATGAGCAGTTCTTC
cdr3_aa: CARSRPERGYNEQFF
clone_size: NA
j_call: TRBJ2-1
d_call: NA
v_call: TRBV27

cdr3_nt: TGCGCCAGCAGCTTGGGGGACAGTTTACAAAACTATGGCTACACCTTC
cdr3_aa: CASSLGDSLQNYGYTF
clone_size: NA
j_call: TRBJ1-2
d_call: TRBD1
v_call: TRBV5-1

cdr3_nt: TGTGCCAGCAGCTTAGACGGTAATCAGCCCCAGCATTTT
cdr3_aa: CASSLDGNQPQHF
clone_size: NA
j_call: TRBJ1-5
d_call: NA
v_call: TRBV7-8

cdr3_nt: TGTGCCAGCAAAGACGGGACAGGGGGGGAAAAACTGTTTTTT
cdr3_aa: CASKDGTGGEKLFF
clone_size: NA
j_call: TRBJ1-4
d_call: TRBD1
v_call: TRBV28